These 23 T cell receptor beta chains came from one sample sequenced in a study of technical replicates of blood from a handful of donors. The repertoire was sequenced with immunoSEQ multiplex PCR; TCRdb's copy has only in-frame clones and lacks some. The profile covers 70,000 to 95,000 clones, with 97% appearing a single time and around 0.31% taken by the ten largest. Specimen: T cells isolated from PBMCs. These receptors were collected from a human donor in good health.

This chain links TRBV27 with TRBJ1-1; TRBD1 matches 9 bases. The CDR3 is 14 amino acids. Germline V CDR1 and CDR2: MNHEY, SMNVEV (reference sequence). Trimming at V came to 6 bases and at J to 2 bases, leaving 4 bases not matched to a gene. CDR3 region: CASRKTGGNTEAFF. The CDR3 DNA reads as TGTGCCAGCAGAAAGACAGGGGGAAACACTGAAGCTTTCTTT.

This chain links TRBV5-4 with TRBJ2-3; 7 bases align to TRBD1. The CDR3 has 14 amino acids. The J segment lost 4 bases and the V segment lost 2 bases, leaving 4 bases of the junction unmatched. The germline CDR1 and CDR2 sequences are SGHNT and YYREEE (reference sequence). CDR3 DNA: TGTGCCAGCAGCTTACAGGGGATCGCAGATACGCAGTATTTT. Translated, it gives CASSLQGIADTQYF. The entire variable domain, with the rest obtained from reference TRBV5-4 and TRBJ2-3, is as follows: ETGVTQSPTHLIKTRGQQVTLRCSSQSGHNTVSWYQQALGQGPQFIFQYYREEENGRGNFPPRFSGLQFPNYSSELNVNALELDDSALYLCASSLQGIADTQYFGPGTRLTVL.

In DNA, the CDR3 is TGCGCCAGCAGCCGGGGGACAGATTGGGACAATGAGCAGTTCTTC. It encodes CASSRGTDWDNEQFF. The rearrangement joins TRBV4-3 to TRBJ2-1, with 7 bases aligning to TRBD1. This CDR3 comprises 15 residues. Germline-derived CDR1 and CDR2 are LGHNA and YSLEER. V shed 4 bases, J shed 5 bases, and the junction held 8 bases outside the gene matches.

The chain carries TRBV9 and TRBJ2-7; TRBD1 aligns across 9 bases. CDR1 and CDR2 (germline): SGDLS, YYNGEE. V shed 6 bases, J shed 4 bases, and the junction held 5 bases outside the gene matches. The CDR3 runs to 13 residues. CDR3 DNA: TGTGCCAGCAACTCCGGGACAGGGTACGAGCAGTACTTC. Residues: CASNSGTGYEQYF.

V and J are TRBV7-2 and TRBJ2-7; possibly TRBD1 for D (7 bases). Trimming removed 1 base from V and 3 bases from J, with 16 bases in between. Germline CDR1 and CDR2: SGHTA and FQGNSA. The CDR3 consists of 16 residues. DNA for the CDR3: TGTGCCAGCAGCTTAGAATCCGCGGGACAGATCTACGAGCAGTACTTC. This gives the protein CASSLESAGQIYEQYF.

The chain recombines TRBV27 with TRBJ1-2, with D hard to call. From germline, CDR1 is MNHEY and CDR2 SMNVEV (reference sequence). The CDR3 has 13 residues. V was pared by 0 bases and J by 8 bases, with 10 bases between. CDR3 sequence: CASSLSPLRGYTF. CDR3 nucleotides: TGTGCCAGCAGTTTATCGCCACTGCGGGGCTACACCTTC.

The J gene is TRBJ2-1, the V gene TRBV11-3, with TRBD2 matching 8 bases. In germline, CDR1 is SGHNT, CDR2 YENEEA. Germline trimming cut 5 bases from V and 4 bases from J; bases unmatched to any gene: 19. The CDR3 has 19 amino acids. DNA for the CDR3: TGTGCCAGCAGCCCAGACGGCGGGAGGCACGGGGGGCGATACAATGAGCAGTTCTTC. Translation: CASSPDGGRHGGRYNEQFF.

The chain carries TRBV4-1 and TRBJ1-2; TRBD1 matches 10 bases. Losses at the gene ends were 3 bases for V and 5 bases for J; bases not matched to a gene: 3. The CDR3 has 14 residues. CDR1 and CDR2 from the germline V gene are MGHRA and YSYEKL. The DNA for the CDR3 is TGCGCCAGCAGCCAGGGACAGGGGAAATATGGCTACACCTTC. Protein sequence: CASSQGQGKYGYTF.

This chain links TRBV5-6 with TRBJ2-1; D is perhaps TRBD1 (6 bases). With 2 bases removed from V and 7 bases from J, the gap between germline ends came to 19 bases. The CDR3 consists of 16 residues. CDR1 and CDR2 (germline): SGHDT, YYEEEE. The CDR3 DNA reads TGTGCCAGCAGCTTTAGGGGGAGTATGATCGGGAATGAGCAGTTCTTC. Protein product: CASSFRGSMIGNEQFF.

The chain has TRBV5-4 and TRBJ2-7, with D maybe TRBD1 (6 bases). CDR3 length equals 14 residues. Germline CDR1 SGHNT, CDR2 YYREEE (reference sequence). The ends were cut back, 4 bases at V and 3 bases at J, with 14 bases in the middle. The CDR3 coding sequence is TGTGCCAGCAGCGGAAGGGGGTTAAACTACGAGCAGTACTTC. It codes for CASSGRGLNYEQYF.

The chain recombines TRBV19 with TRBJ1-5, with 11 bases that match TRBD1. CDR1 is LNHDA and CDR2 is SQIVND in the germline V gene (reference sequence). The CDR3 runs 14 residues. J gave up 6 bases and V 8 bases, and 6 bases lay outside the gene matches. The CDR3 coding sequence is TGTGCCAGTGAGGACAGGGGGCAAAGTCAGCCCCAGCATTTT. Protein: CASEDRGQSQPQHF.

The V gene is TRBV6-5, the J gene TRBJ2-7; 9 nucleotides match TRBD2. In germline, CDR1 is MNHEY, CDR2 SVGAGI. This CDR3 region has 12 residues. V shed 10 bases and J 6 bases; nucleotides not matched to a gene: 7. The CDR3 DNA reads TGTGCCACTCTCGGAGCGGGAGGCGAGCAGTACTTC. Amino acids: CATLGAGGEQYF.

The CDR3 coding sequence is TGTGCCAGCAGCCAAGCAGGTCGCTTACATGGCTACACCTTC. Protein sequence: CASSQAGRLHGYTF. The genes are TRBV14 and TRBJ1-2; unclear D gene. The CDR3 runs 14 residues. Trimming stripped 1 base from V and 6 bases from J, with 12 bases between. The germline V gene encodes CDR1 SGHDN and CDR2 FVKESK.

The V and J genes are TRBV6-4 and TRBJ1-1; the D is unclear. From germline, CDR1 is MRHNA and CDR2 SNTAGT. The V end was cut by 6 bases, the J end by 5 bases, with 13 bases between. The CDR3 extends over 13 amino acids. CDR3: CASSQTGRTEAFF. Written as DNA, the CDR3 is TGTGCCAGCAGCCAAACGGGGAGGACTGAAGCTTTCTTT.

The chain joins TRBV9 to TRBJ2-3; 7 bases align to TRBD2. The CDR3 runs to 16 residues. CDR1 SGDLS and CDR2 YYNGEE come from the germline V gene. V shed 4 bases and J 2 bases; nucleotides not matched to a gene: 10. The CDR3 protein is CASSFDREEVTDTQYF. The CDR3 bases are TGTGCCAGCAGCTTCGACCGGGAGGAAGTCACAGATACGCAGTATTTT.

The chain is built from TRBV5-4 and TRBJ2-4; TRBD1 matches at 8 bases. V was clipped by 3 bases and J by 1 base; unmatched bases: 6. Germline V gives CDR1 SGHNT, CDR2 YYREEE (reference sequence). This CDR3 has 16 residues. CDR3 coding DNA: TGTGCCAGCAGCTCCTCAGGGGGCGCCGCCAAAAACATTCAGTACTTC. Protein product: CASSSSGGAAKNIQYF.

The CDR3 here is CASSQRTGPTDTQYF. As DNA, the CDR3 is TGTGCCAGCAGTCAGCGCACAGGACCCACAGATACGCAGTATTTT. This chain uses TRBV28 with TRBJ2-3; possibly TRBD1 for D (5 bases). Germline V gene lookup returns CDR1 MDHEN and CDR2 SYDVKM. This CDR3 has 15 residues. Trimming cost V 5 bases and J 2 bases, with 14 bases left between them.

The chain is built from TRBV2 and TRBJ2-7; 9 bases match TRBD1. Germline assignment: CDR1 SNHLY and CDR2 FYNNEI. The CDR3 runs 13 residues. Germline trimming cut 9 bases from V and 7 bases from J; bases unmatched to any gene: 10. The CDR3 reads CASETQGAGEQYF. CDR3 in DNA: TGTGCCAGTGAGACACAGGGGGCTGGGGAGCAGTACTTC.

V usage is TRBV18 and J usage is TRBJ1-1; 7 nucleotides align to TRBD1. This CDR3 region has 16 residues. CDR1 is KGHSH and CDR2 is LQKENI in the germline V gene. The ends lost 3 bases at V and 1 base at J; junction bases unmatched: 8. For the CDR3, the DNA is TGTGCCAGCTCACCCTCCCCCGGGACAGCGAACACTGAAGCTTTCTTT. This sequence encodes CASSPSPGTANTEAFF.

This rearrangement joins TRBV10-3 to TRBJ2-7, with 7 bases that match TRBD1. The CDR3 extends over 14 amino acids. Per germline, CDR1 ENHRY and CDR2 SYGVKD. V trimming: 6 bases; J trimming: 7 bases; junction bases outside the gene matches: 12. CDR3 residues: CAISPLDRVHEQYF. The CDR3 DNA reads TGTGCCATCAGCCCTCTTGACAGGGTACATGAGCAGTACTTC.

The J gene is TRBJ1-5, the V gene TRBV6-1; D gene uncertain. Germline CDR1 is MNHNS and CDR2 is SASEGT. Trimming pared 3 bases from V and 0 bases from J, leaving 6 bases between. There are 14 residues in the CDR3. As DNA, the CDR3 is TGTGCCAGCAGTGATTATCTTAGCAATCAGCCCCAGCATTTT. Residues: CASSDYLSNQPQHF.

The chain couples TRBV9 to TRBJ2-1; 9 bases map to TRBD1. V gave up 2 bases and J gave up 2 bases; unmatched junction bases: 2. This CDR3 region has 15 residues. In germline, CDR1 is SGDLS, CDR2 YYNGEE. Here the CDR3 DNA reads TGTGCCAGCAGCGTGGGGGACAGGGCCTACAATGAGCAGTTCTTC. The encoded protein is CASSVGDRAYNEQFF. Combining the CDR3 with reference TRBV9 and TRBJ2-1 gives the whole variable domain DSGVTQTPKHLITATGQRVTLRCSPRSGDLSVYWYQQSLDQGLQFLIQYYNGEERAKGNILERFSAQQFPDLHSELNLSSLELGDSALYFCASSVGDRAYNEQFFGPGTRLTVL.

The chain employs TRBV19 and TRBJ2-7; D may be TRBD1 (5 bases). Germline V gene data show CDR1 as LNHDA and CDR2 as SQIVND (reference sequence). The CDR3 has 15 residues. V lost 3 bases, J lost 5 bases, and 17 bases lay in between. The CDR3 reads CASSISMAGPNEQYF. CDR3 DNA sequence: TGTGCCAGTAGTATCTCTATGGCAGGGCCCAACGAGCAGTACTTC.